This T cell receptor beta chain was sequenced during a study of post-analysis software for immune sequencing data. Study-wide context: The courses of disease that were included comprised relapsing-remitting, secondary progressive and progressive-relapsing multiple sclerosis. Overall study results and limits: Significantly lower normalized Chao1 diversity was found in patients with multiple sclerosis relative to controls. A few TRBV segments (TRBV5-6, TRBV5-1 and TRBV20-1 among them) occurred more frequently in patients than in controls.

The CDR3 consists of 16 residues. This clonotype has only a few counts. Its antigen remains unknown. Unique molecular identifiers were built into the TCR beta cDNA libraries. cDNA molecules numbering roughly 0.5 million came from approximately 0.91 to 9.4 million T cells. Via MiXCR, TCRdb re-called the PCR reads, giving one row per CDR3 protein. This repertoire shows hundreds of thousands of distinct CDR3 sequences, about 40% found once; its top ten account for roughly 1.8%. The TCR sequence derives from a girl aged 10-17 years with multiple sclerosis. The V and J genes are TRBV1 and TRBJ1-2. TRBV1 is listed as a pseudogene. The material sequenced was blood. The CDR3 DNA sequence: TGCACCAGCAGCCAAGATCGAGGGAGTCAGGCGGTTGGCTACACCTTC. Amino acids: CTSSQDRGSQAVGYTF.